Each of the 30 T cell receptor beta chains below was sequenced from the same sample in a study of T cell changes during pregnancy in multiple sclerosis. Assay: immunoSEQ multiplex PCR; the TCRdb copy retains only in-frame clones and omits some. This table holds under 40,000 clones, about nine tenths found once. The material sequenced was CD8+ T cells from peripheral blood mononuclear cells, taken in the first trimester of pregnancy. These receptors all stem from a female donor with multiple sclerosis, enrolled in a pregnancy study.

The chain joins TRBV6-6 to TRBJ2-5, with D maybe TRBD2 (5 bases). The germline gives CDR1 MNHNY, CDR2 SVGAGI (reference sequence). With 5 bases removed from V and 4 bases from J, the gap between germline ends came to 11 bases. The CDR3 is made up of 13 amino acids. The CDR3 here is CASSDPGGETQYF. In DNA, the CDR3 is TGTGCCAGCAGTGACCCAGGAGGAGAGACCCAGTACTTC.

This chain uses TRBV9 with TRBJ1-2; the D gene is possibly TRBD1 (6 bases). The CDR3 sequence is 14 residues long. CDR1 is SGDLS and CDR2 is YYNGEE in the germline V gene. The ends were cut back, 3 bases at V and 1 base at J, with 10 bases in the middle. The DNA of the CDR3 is TGTGCCAGCAGCGCTTACAGGGATAACTATGGCTACACCTTC. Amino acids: CASSAYRDNYGYTF.

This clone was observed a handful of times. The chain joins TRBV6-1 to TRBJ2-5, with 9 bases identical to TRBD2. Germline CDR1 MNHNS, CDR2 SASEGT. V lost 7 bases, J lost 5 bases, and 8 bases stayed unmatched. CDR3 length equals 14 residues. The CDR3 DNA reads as TGTGCCAGCACAGAAGCGGGAGGCGCGGAGACCCAGTACTTC. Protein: CASTEAGGAETQYF.

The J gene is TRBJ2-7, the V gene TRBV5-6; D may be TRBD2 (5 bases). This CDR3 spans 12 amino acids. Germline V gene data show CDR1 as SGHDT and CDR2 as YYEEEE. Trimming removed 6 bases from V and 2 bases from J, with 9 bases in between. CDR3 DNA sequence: TGTGCCAGCAATGCGGGCACCTACGAGCAGTACTTC. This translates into CASNAGTYEQYF.

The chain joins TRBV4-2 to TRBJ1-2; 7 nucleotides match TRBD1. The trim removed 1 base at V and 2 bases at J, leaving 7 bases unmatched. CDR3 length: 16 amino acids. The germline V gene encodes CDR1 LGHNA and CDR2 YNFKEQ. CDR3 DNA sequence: TGTGCCAGCAGCCAAGTACCGGGACAGTCGAACTATGGCTACACCTTC. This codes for CASSQVPGQSNYGYTF.

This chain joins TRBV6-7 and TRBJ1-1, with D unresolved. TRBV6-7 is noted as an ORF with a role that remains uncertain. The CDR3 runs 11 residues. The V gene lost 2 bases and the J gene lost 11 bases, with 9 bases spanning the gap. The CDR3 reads CASSYRRLAFF. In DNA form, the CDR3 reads TGTGCCAGCAGTTACCGCCGACTTGCTTTCTTT.

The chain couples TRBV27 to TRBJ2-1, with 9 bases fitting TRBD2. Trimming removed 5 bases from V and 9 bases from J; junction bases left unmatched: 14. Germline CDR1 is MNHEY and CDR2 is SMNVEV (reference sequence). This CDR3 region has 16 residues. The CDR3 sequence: CASSIFAGGDGAEQFF. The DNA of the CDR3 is TGTGCCAGCAGTATATTCGCGGGAGGGGATGGGGCTGAGCAGTTCTTC.

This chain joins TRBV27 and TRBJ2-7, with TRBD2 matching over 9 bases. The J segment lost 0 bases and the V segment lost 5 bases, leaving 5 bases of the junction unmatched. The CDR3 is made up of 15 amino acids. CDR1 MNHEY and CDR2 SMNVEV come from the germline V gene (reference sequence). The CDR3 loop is CASSIAGAASYEQYF. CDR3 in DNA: TGTGCCAGCAGTATAGCGGGAGCGGCCTCCTACGAGCAGTACTTC.

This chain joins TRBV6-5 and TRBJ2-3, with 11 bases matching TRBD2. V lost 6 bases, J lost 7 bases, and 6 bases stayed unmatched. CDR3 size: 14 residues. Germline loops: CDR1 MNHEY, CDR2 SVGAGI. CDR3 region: CASSPGLAVNTQYF. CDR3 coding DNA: TGTGCCAGCAGCCCGGGACTAGCGGTGAATACGCAGTATTTT.

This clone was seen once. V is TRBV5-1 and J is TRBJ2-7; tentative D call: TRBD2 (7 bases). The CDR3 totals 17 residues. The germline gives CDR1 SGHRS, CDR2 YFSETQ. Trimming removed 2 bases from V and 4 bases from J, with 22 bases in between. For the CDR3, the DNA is TGCGCCAGCAGCTTTATTTTGGCCGGGGGGACAACATACGAGCAGTACTTC. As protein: CASSFILAGGTTYEQYF.

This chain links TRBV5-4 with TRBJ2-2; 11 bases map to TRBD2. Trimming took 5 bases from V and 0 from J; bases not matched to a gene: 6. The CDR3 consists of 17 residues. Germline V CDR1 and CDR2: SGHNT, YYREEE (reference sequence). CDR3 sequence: CASSPSGRFANTGELFF. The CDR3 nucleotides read TGTGCCAGCAGTCCTAGCGGGAGGTTCGCGAACACCGGGGAGCTGTTTTTT. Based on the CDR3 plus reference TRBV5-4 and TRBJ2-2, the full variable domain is ETGVTQSPTHLIKTRGQQVTLRCSSQSGHNTVSWYQQALGQGPQFIFQYYREEENGRGNFPPRFSGLQFPNYSSELNVNALELDDSALYLCASSPSGRFANTGELFFGEGSRLTVL.

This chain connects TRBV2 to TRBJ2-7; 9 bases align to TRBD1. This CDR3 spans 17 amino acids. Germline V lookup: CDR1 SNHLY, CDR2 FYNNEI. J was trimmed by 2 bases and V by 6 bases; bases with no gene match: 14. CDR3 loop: CASRPGTGSHAAYEQYF. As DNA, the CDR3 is TGTGCCAGCAGACCCGGGACAGGGTCTCATGCGGCCTACGAGCAGTACTTC.

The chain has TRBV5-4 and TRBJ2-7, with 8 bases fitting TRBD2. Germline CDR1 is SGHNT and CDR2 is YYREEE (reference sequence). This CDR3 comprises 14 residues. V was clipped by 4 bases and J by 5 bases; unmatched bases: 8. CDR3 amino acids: CASSTGTSPHEQYF. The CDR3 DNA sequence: TGTGCCAGCAGCACCGGGACTAGTCCCCACGAGCAGTACTTC.

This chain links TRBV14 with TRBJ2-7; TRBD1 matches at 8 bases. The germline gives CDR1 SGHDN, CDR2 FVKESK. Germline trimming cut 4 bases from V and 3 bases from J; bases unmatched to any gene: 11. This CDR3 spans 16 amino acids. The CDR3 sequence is CASSRGPGQADYEQYF. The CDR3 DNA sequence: TGTGCCAGCAGCCGAGGGCCGGGACAGGCGGACTACGAGCAGTACTTC.

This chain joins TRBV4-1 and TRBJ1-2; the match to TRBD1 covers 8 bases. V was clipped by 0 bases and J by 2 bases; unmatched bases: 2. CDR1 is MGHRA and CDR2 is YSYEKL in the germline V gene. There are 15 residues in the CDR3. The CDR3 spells CASSQDNRGNYGYTF. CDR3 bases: TGCGCCAGCAGCCAAGATAACAGGGGGAACTATGGCTACACCTTC.

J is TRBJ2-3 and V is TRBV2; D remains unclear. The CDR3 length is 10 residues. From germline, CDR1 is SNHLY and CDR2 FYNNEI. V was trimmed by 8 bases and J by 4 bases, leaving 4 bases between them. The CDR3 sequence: CASPADTQYF. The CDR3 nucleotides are TGTGCCAGCCCCGCAGATACGCAGTATTTT.

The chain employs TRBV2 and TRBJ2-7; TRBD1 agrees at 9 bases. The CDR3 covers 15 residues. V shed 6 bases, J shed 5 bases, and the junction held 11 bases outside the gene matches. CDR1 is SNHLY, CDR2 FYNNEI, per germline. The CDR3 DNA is TGTGCCAGCAGACCCGGGACAGGGAATTCCCACGAGCAGTACTTC. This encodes CASRPGTGNSHEQYF.

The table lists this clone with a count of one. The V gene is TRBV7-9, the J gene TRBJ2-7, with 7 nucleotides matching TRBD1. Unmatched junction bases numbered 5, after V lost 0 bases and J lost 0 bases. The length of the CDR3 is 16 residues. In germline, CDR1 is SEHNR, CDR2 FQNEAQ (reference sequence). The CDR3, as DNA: TGTGCCAGCAGCTTAGCCTCCGGGACAGACTCCTACGAGCAGTACTTC. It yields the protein CASSLASGTDSYEQYF.

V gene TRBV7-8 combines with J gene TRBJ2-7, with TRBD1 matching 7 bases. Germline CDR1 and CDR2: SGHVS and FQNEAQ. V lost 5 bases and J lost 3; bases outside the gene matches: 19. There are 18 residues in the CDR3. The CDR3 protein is CASSAESIRDSPSYEQYF. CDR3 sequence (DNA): TGTGCCAGCAGCGCTGAATCCATCCGGGACAGTCCCAGCTACGAGCAGTACTTC.

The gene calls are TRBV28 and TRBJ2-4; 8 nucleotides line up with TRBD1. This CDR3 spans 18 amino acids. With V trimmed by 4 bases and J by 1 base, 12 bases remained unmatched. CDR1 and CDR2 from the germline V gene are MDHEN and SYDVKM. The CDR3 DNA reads TGTGCCAGCAGTTCCGTTCCAGGGACAGGTAGCGCCAAAAACATTCAGTACTTC. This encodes CASSSVPGTGSAKNIQYF.

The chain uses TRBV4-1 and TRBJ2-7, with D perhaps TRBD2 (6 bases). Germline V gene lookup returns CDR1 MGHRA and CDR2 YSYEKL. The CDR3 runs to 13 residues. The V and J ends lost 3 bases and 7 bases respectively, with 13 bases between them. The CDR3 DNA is TGCGCCAGCAGCCACCCTGGGACTTTTGAGCAGTACTTC. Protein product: CASSHPGTFEQYF.

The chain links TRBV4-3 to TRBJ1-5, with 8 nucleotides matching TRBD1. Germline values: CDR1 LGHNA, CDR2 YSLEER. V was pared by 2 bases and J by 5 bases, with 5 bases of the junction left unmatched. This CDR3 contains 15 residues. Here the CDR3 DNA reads TGCGCCAGCAGCCAATCGGACAGGGTGGATCAGCCCCAGCATTTT. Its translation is CASSQSDRVDQPQHF.

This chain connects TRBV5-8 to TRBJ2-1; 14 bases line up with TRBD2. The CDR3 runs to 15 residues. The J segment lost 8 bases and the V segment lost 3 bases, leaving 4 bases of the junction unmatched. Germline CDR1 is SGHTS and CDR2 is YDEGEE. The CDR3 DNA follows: TGTGCCAGCAGCTCTGGGACTAGCGGGAGCGATGAGCAGTTCTTC. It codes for CASSSGTSGSDEQFF.

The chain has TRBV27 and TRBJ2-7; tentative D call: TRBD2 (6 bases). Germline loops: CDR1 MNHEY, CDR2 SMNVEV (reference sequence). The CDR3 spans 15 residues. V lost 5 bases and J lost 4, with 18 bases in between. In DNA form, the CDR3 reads TGTGCCAGCAGTCCTTTCGGGACTCACTTTTACGAGCAGTACTTC. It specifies CASSPFGTHFYEQYF.

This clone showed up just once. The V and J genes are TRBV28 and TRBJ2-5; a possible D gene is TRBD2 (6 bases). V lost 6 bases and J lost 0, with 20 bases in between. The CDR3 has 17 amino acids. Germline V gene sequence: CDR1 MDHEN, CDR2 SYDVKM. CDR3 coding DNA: TGTGCCAGCAGCCCTGTCGTTTACGGGGACTACCAAGAGACCCAGTACTTC. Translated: CASSPVVYGDYQETQYF.

Here the CDR3 reads CSVVSKGYTF. The CDR3 nucleotides read TGCAGCGTTGTCTCTAAGGGCTACACCTTC. J is TRBJ1-2 and V is TRBV29-1; unclear D gene. Germline V CDR1 and CDR2: SQVTM, ANQGSEA. This CDR3 region has 10 residues. Trimming removed 4 bases from V and 8 bases from J, with 8 bases in between.

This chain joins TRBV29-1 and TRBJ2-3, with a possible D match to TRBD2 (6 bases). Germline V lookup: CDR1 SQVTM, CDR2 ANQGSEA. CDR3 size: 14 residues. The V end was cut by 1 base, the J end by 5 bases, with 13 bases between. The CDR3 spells CSVEGRQGGDTQYF. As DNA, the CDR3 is TGCAGCGTTGAAGGGCGGCAGGGAGGAGATACGCAGTATTTT.

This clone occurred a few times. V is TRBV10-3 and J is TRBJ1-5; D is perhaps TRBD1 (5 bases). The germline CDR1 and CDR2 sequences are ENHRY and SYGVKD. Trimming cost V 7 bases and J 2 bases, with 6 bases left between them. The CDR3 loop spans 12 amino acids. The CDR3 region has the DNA TGTGCCATCACGGGGGGCAATCAGCCCCAGCATTTT. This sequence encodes CAITGGNQPQHF.

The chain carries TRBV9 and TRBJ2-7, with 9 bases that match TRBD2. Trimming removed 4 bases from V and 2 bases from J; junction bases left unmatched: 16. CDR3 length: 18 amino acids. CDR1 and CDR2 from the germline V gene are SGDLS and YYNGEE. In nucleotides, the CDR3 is TGTGCCAGCAGCCTCGCTAGCGGGGCGTCACTTAATACCTACGAGCAGTACTTC. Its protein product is CASSLASGASLNTYEQYF.

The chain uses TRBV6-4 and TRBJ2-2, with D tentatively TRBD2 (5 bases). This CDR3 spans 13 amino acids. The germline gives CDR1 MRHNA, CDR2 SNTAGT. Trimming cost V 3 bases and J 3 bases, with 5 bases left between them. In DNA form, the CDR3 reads TGTGCCAGCAGTGAGGACTACACCGGGGAGCTGTTTTTT. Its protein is CASSEDYTGELFF.